Sequencing of this TCR beta chain was carried out in a study of shared clonotypes between healthy human individuals. Recent acute infections and vaccinations were absent in the healthy HIV-negative adult donors. Genomic DNA for unsorted samples, which was extracted with the QIAamp DNA Blood Mini kit, came from 81 million or so PBMCs. The authors sequenced unsorted PBMC DNA on ten immunoSEQ deep assay plates. Generated by immunoSEQ multiplex PCR, the TCRdb table keeps only in-frame clones and is missing some. The sample contains about 470,000 clones, around 79% of which appear only once. Germline CDR1 and CDR2: SGHAT and FQDESV (reference sequence). CDR3 length equals 16 residues. V lost 1 base to trimming and J lost 6 bases, with 19 bases between them.

The chain uses TRBV11-1 and TRBJ2-7; D might be TRBD2 (5 bases). This clonotype originated in a woman between 40 and 50 years old in good health. Some clones in this sample may be carry-over from other donors' samples. Sequencing input: PBMCs. Here the CDR3 reads CASSLEDSRLGIEQYF. In DNA form, the CDR3 reads TGTGCCAGCAGCTTAGAGGACTCCCGTTTGGGGATCGAGCAGTACTTC. Drawing the rest from reference TRBV11-1 and TRBJ2-7, the complete variable domain is EAEVAQSPRYKITEKSQAVAFWCDPISGHATLYWYRQILGQGPELLVQFQDESVVDDSQLPKDRFSAERLKGVDSTLKIQPAELGDSAMYLCASSLEDSRLGIEQYFGPGTRLTVT.